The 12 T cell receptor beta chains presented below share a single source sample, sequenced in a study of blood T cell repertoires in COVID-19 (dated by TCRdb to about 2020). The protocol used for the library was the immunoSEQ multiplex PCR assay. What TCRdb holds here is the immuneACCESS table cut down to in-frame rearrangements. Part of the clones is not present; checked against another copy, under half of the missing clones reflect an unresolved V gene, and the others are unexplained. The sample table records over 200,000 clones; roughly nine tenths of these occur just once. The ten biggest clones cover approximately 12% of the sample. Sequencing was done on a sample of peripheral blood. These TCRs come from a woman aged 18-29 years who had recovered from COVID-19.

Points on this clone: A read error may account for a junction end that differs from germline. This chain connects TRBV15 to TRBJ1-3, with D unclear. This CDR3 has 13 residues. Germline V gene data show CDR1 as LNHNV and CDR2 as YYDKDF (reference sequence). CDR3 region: CATSGDLGNTIYF. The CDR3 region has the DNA TGTGCCACCAGCGGAGACTTGGGAAACACCATATATTTT.

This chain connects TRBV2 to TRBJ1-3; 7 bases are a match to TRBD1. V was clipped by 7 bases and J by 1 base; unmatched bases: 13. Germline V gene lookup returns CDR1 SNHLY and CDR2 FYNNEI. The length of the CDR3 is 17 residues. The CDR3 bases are TGTGCCAGCAACGATACGCTGGACAGGAGATCTGGAAACACCATATATTTT. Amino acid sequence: CASNDTLDRRSGNTIYF.

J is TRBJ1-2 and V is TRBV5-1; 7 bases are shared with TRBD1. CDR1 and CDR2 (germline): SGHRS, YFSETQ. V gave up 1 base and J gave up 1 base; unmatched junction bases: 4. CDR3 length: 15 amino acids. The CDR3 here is CASSLSRQGNYGYTF. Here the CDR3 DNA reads TGCGCCAGCAGCTTGTCCCGACAGGGTAACTATGGCTACACCTTC.

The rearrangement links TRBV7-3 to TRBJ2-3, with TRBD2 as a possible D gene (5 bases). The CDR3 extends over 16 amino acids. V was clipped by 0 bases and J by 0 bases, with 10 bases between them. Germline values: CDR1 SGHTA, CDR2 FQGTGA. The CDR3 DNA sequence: TGTGCCAGCAGCTTAACGGCACGGACTAGCACAGATACGCAGTATTTT. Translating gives CASSLTARTSTDTQYF.

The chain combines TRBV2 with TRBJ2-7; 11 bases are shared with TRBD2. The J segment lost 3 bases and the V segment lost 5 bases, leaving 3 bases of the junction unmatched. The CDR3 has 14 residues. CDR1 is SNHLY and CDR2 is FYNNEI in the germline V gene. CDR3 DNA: TGTGCCAGCAGTACCGGGACTAGCGGCTACGAGCAGTACTTC. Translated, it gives CASSTGTSGYEQYF.

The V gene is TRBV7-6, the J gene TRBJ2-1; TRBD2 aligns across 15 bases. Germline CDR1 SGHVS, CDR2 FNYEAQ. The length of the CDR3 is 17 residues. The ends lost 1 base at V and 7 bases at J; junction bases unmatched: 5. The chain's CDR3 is CASSLGTSGRGFNEQFF. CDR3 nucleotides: TGTGCCAGCAGCTTAGGGACTAGCGGGAGGGGATTTAATGAGCAGTTCTTC. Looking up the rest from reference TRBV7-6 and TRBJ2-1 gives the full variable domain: GAGVSQSPRYKVTKRGQDVALRCDPISGHVSLYWYRQALGQGPEFLTYFNYEAQQDKSGLPNDRFSAERPEGSISTLTIQRTEQRDSAMYRCASSLGTSGRGFNEQFFGPGTRLTVL.

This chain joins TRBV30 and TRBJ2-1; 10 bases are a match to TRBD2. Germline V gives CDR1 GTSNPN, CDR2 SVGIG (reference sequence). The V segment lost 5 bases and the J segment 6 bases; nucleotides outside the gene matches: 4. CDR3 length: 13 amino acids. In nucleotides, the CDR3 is TGTGCCTGGGGACGGACTAGCGGCAATGAGCAGTTCTTC. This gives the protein CAWGRTSGNEQFF.

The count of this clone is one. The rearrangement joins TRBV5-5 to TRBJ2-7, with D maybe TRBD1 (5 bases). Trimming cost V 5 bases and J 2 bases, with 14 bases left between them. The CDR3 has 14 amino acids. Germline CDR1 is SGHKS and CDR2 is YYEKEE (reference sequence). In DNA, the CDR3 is TGTGCCAGCAGAGACAGCAAAAATACCTACGAGCAGTACTTC. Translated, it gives CASRDSKNTYEQYF.

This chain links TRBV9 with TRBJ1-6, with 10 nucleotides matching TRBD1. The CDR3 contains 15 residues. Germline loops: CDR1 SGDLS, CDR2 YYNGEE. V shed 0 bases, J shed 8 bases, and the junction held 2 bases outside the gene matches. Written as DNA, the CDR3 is TGTGCCAGCAGCGTAGGGGACAGGGGCGATTCACCCCTCCACTTT. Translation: CASSVGDRGDSPLHF.

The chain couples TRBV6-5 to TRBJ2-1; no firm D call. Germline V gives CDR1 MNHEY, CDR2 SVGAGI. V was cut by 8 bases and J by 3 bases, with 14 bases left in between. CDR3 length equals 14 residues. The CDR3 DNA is TGTGCCAGCCCCTGCCGGCGGAGCTACAATGAGCAGTTCTTC. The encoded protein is CASPCRRSYNEQFF.

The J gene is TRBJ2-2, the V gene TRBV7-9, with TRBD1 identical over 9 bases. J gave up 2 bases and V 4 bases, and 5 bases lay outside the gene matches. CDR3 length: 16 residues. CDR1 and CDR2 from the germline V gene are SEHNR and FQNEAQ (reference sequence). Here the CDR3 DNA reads TGTGCCAGCAGCTCGCCAACAGGGGGCAACACCGGGGAGCTGTTTTTT. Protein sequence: CASSSPTGGNTGELFF. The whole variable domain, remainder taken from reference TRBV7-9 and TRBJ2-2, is DTGVSQNPRHKITKRGQNVTFRCDPISEHNRLYWYRQTLGQGPEFLTYFQNEAQLEKSRLLSDRFSAERPKGSFSTLEIQRTEQGDSAMYLCASSSPTGGNTGELFFGEGSRLTVL.

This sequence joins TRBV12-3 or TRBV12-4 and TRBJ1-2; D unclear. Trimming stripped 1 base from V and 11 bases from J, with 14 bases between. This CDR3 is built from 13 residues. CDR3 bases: TGTGCCAGCAGTTTAGAGCCGGGTCGAGGTTACACCTTC. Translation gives CASSLEPGRGYTF.